The 17 T cell receptor beta chains in this list originate from one sample, sequenced in a study of T cells in Graves' hyperthyroidism and ophthalmopathy. The TCR beta CDR3 regions underwent amplification using RNA transcripts as the source. HTBI primers were employed in a first-round RT-PCR of the TCR CDR3. TCRdb used MiXCR to reprocess the multiplex PCR reads, holding one entry per CDR3 protein. The sample includes about half a million distinct CDR3 sequences, about 20% of them seen just once. The sequenced material came from blood. These receptors all come from a woman aged 70-85 years with Graves' ophthalmopathy.

The rearrangement links TRBV12-3 or TRBV12-4 to TRBJ1-5; TRBD1 aligns across 8 bases. This CDR3 is 16 amino acids long. Trimming took 1 base from V and 0 from J; bases not matched to a gene: 2. CDR3 DNA: TGTGCCAGCAGTTTAGGAACAGGGGGTAGCAATCAGCCCCAGCATTTT. Translating gives CASSLGTGGSNQPQHF.

This clonotype was counted many times. This chain connects TRBV12-3 or TRBV12-4 to TRBJ2-2; 9 nucleotides line up with TRBD2. The CDR3 length is 15 residues. J lost 2 bases, V lost 6 bases, and 4 bases had no gene match. The CDR3 reads CASRSLAGNTGELFF. The CDR3 region has the DNA TGTGCCAGCAGATCCCTAGCGGGAAACACCGGGGAGCTGTTTTTT.

The chain links TRBV5-1 to TRBJ1-2; no clear D. V shed 0 bases and J shed 1 base, with 7 bases lying between them. The CDR3 extends over 14 amino acids. Germline lookup yields CDR1 SGHRS and CDR2 YFSETQ. CDR3 in amino acids: CASSLETSNYGYTF. The CDR3, as DNA: TGCGCCAGCAGCTTGGAAACCAGTAACTATGGCTACACCTTC. Together with reference TRBV5-1 and TRBJ1-2, the CDR3 gives the full variable domain: KAGVTQTPRYLIKTRGQQVTLSCSPISGHRSVSWYQQTPGQGLQFLFEYFSETQRNKGNFPGRFSGRQFSNSRSEMNVSTLELGDSALYLCASSLETSNYGYTFGSGTRLTVV.

The chain has TRBV20-1 and TRBJ2-3; 15 positions agree with TRBD2. CDR1 is DFQATT, CDR2 SNEGSKA, per germline (reference sequence). V lost 3 bases, J lost 0 bases, and 10 bases stayed unmatched. The CDR3 totals 19 residues. The DNA for the CDR3 is TGCAGTGCTAGCACTCAGGGACTAGCGGGGGGAACTAGCACAGATACGCAGTATTTT. Encoded protein: CSASTQGLAGGTSTDTQYF.

This chain links TRBV11-2 with TRBJ2-7; D not resolved. V lost 1 base and J lost 3, with 13 bases in between. Looked up from germline, CDR1 is SGHAT and CDR2 is FQNNGV. The CDR3 extends over 15 amino acids. The CDR3 coding sequence is TGTGCCAGCAGCTTAGCTGCAGGTACGGTCTACGAGCAGTACTTC. Encoded protein: CASSLAAGTVYEQYF. Filled out from reference TRBV11-2 and TRBJ2-7, the complete variable domain reads EAGVAQSPRYKIIEKRQSVAFWCNPISGHATLYWYQQILGQGPKLLIQFQNNGVVDDSQLPKDRFSAERLKGVDSTLKIQPAKLEDSAVYLCASSLAAGTVYEQYFGPGTRLTVT.

There are many counts of this clonotype. The gene calls are TRBV12-3 or TRBV12-4 and TRBJ1-1, with D maybe TRBD1 (5 bases). The CDR3 has 11 residues. Trimming left V 2 bases short and J 11 bases short, with 9 bases between. This CDR3 is CASSLNRQAFF. CDR3 nucleotide sequence: TGTGCCAGCAGTTTAAACAGACAGGCTTTCTTT.

This clonotype was detected ten times or more. This chain uses TRBV15 with TRBJ1-1; D not resolved. This CDR3 spans 13 amino acids. The germline V gene encodes CDR1 LNHNV and CDR2 YYDKDF (reference sequence). V shed 0 bases and J shed 10 bases, with 12 bases lying between them. The CDR3 sequence: CATSRDQTTRAFF. The CDR3 nucleotides are TGTGCCACCAGCAGAGATCAGACGACGAGAGCTTTCTTT. The full variable domain, with the rest looked up from reference TRBV15 and TRBJ1-1, is DAMVIQNPRYQVTQFGKPVTLSCSQTLNHNVMYWYQQKSSQAPKLLFHYYDKDFNNEADTPDNFQSRRPNTSFCFLDIRSPGLGDTAMYLCATSRDQTTRAFFGQGTRLTVV.

This clonotype showed up just a few times. This chain's CDR3 is CASSRGLVREQYF. CDR3 bases: TGTGCCAGCAGCAGGGGACTAGTCCGTGAGCAGTACTTC. The V gene is TRBV5-6, the J gene TRBJ2-7; 8 nucleotides line up with TRBD2. Trimming at V came to 4 bases and at J to 7 bases, leaving 7 bases not matched to a gene. The germline V gene has CDR1 SGHDT and CDR2 YYEEEE. The CDR3 loop spans 13 amino acids.

The CDR3 spells CASRRSSYEQYF. The CDR3 nucleotides read TGTGCCTCCCGCCGGAGCTCCTACGAGCAGTACTTC. The rearrangement uses TRBV30 and TRBJ2-7; D unclear. The CDR3 consists of 12 residues. Germline lookup yields CDR1 GTSNPN and CDR2 SVGIG (reference sequence). The V end was cut by 7 bases, the J end by 0 bases, with 10 bases between.

The V call is TRBV5-1, the J call TRBJ1-3; D is ambiguous. The CDR3 length is 15 residues. V shed 0 bases and J shed 3 bases, with 10 bases lying between them. Germline-derived CDR1 and CDR2 are SGHRS and YFSETQ. The CDR3 loop reads CASSLDTGSGNTIYF. DNA of the CDR3: TGCGCCAGCAGCTTGGATACGGGGAGTGGAAACACCATATATTTT.

Many counts were recorded for this clonotype. This chain's CDR3 is CAWSRGTPFTEAFF. The DNA for the CDR3 is TGTGCCTGGAGTCGGGGGACTCCGTTCACTGAAGCTTTCTTT. The chain carries TRBV30 and TRBJ1-1; TRBD1 might be the D (5 bases). Germline values: CDR1 GTSNPN, CDR2 SVGIG (reference sequence). With 2 bases removed from V and 4 bases from J, the gap between germline ends came to 14 bases. This CDR3 spans 14 amino acids.

This clonotype was seen at least ten times. V usage is TRBV10-3 and J usage is TRBJ2-5; 9 nucleotides match TRBD2. Germline CDR1 and CDR2: ENHRY and SYGVKD. The CDR3 loop spans 16 amino acids. V dropped 10 bases and J dropped 4; count of bases not matched to a gene: 16. Here the CDR3 DNA reads TGTGCCACCACTCCGGAAGGCGGGAGGGCCGGAGAGACCCAGTACTTC. Translated, it gives CATTPEGGRAGETQYF.

The genes are TRBV6-1 and TRBJ1-5, with 10 bases lining up with TRBD1. Trimming cost V 6 bases and J 8 bases; bases outside gene matches: 7. This CDR3 has 14 residues. CDR1 is MNHNS and CDR2 is SASEGT in the germline V gene. The CDR3 here is CASRRTGGIEPQHF. CDR3 bases: TGTGCCAGCAGGCGGACAGGGGGAATCGAGCCCCAGCATTTT.

Ten or more counts support this clonotype. The chain is built from TRBV25-1 and TRBJ1-1, with no clear D. This CDR3 contains 13 residues. CDR1 MGHDK and CDR2 SYGVNS come from the germline V gene. Trimming removed 0 bases at V and 4 bases at J, with 6 bases between. The DNA for the CDR3 is TGTGCCAGCAGTGAATACGGAGGCACTGAAGCTTTCTTT. Protein product: CASSEYGGTEAFF.

This clonotype has just a few counts. The rearrangement uses TRBV30 and TRBJ2-1; D possibly matches TRBD1 or TRBD2 (5 bases each). The CDR3 runs to 16 residues. Trimming removed 4 bases from V and 4 bases from J, with 20 bases in between. Per germline, CDR1 GTSNPN and CDR2 SVGIG (reference sequence). The DNA of the CDR3 is TGTGCCTGGACGGGGCCAAAGCTGGTCCCTTACAATGAGCAGTTCTTC. Translating gives CAWTGPKLVPYNEQFF.

At least ten counts were recorded for this clonotype. The chain recombines TRBV7-3 with TRBJ2-1; TRBD2 aligns across 10 bases. Unmatched junction bases numbered 7, after V lost 5 bases and J lost 6 bases. CDR1 and CDR2 from the germline V gene are SGHTA and FQGTGA. The CDR3 contains 15 residues. The CDR3 loop reads CASSQASGRANEQFF. In DNA form, the CDR3 reads TGTGCCAGCAGCCAGGCTAGCGGGAGAGCCAATGAGCAGTTCTTC.

This clonotype was observed at least ten times. V gene TRBV5-1 combines with J gene TRBJ1-1; 8 nucleotides align to TRBD1. V lost 4 bases to trimming and J lost 3 bases; unmatched junction nucleotides: 8. Per the germline V gene, CDR1 is SGHRS and CDR2 is YFSETQ. The CDR3 totals 15 residues. This CDR3 reads CASSQRTGKDTEAFF. The CDR3 coding sequence is TGCGCCAGCAGCCAGAGGACAGGGAAGGACACTGAAGCTTTCTTT.